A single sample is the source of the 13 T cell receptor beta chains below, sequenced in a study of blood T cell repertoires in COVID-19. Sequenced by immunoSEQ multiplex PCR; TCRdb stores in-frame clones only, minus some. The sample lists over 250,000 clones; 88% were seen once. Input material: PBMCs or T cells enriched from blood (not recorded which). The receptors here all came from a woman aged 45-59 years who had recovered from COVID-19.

The CDR3 reads CATSDTRLLGQPKSGGYTF. The CDR3 nucleotides are TGTGCCACCAGTGATACCCGCCTACTGGGACAGCCCAAAAGCGGTGGCTACACCTTC. This chain uses TRBV24-1 with TRBJ1-2; 7 bases are shared with TRBD1. Trimming at V came to 3 bases and at J to 7 bases, leaving 22 bases not matched to a gene. The CDR3 covers 19 residues. Germline V lookup: CDR1 KGHDR, CDR2 SFDVKD.

The CDR3 sequence is CASVGGLEGYTF. The CDR3 nucleotides read TGTGCCAGCGTCGGGGGGTTGGAGGGCTACACCTTC. The V gene is TRBV28, the J gene TRBJ1-2, with D perhaps matching TRBD1 (5 bases). V was trimmed by 8 bases and J by 8 bases, leaving 15 bases between them. CDR3 length: 12 amino acids. From germline, CDR1 is MDHEN and CDR2 SYDVKM.

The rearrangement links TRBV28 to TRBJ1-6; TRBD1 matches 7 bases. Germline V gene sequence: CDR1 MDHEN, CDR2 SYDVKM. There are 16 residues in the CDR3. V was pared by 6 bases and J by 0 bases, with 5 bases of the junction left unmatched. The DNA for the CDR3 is TGTGCCAGCAGACAGGGACAGAGCTCCTATAATTCACCCCTCCACTTT. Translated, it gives CASRQGQSSYNSPLHF.

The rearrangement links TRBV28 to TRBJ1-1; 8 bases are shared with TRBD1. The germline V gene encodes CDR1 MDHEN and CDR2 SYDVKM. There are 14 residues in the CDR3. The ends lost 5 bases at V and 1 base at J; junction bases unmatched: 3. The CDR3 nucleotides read TGTGCCAGCAGTCTGGACAGGGCGAACACTGAAGCTTTCTTT. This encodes CASSLDRANTEAFF. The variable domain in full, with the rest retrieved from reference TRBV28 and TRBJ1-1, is DVKVTQSSRYLVKRTGEKVFLECVQDMDHENMFWYRQDPGLGLRLIYFSYDVKMKEKGDIPEGYSVSREKKERFSLILESASTNQTSMYLCASSLDRANTEAFFGQGTRLTVV.

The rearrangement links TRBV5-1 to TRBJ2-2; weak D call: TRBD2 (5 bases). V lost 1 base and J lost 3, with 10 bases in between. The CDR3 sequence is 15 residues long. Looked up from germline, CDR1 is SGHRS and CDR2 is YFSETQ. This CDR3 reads CASSLIGGDTGELFF. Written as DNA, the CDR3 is TGCGCCAGCAGCTTGATCGGAGGTGACACCGGGGAGCTGTTTTTT. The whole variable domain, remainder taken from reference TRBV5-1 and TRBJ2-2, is KAGVTQTPRYLIKTRGQQVTLSCSPISGHRSVSWYQQTPGQGLQFLFEYFSETQRNKGNFPGRFSGRQFSNSRSEMNVSTLELGDSALYLCASSLIGGDTGELFFGEGSRLTVL.

The CDR3 is CASRKEGANEKLFF. DNA of the CDR3: TGTGCCAGCAGAAAAGAGGGAGCTAATGAAAAACTGTTTTTT. J is TRBJ1-4 and V is TRBV7-9; D is uncertain. Deletions cut 6 bases from V and 3 bases from J, with 11 bases between. Looked up from germline, CDR1 is SEHNR and CDR2 is FQNEAQ (reference sequence). This CDR3 has 14 amino acids.

CDR3 residues: CASSRTGAGYTEAFF. In DNA, the CDR3 is TGTGCCAGCAGCAGGACAGGGGCGGGGTACACTGAAGCTTTCTTT. The chain employs TRBV5-4 and TRBJ1-1; 9 bases agree with TRBD1. V trimming: 4 bases; J trimming: 3 bases; junction bases outside the gene matches: 7. Germline lookup yields CDR1 SGHNT and CDR2 YYREEE (reference sequence). CDR3 length equals 15 residues.

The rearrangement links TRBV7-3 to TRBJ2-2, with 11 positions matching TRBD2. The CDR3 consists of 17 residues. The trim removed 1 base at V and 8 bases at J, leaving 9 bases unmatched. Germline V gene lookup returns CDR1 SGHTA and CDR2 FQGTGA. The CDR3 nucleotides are TGTGCCAGCAGCTTAATCGTCACTAGCGGGAGCAGGGGGGAGCTGTTTTTT. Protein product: CASSLIVTSGSRGELFF.

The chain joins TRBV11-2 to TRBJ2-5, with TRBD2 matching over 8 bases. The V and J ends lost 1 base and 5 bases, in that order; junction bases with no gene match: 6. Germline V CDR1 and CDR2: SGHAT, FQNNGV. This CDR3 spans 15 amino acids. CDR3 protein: CASSLGAGGTETQYF. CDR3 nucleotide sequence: TGTGCCAGCAGCTTAGGGGCGGGGGGCACGGAGACCCAGTACTTC.

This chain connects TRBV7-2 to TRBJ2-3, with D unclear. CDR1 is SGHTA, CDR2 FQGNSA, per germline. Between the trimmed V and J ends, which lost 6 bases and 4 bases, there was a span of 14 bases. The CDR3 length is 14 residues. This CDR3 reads CASSFGVPADTQYF. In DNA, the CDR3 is TGTGCCAGCAGTTTCGGAGTGCCGGCAGATACGCAGTATTTT.

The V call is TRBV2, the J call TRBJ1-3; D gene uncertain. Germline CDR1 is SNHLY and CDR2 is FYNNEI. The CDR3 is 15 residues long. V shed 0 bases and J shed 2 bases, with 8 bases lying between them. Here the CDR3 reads CASSEARGAGNTIYF. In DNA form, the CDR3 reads TGTGCCAGCAGTGAAGCGCGGGGAGCTGGAAACACCATATATTTT.

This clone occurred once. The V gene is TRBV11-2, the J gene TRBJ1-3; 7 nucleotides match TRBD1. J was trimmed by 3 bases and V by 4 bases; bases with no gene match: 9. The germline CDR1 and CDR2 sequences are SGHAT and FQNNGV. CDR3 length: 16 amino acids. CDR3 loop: CASSSPKGALGNTIYF. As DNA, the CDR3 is TGTGCCAGCAGCTCCCCTAAGGGGGCCCTTGGAAACACCATATATTTT.

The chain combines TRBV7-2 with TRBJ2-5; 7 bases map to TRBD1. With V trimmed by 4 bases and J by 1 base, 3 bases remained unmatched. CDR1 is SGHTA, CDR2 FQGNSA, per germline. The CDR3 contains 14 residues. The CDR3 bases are TGTGCCAGCAGCTCCCGGGACAGCCAAGAGACCCAGTACTTC. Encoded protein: CASSSRDSQETQYF.